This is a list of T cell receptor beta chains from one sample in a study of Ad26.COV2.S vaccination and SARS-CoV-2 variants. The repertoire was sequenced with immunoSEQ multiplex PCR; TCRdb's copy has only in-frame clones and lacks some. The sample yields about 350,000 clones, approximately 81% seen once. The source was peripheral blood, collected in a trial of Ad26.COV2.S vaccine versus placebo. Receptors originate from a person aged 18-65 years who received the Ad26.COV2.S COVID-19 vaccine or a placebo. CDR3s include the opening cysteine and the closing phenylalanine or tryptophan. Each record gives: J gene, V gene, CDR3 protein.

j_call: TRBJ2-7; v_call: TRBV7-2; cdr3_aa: CASSLQGSSYEQYF
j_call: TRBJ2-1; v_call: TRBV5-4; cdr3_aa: CASSLGLAGRSGDEQFF
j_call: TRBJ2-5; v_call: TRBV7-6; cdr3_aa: CASRAGGGETQYF
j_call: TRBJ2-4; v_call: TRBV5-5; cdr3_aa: CASSLSTDAAISQNIQYF
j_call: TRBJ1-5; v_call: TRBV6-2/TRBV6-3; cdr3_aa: CASSQDRDRLYQPQHF
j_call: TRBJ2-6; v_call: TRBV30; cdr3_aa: CAWMFRGANVLTF
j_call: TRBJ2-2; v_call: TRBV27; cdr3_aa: CASSLRLTNTGELFF
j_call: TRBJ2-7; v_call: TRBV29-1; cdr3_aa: CSVEEPGTSGRIYEQYF
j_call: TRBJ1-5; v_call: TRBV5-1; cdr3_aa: CASSLGDMGQPQHF
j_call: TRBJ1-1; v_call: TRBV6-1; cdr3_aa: CASSEARTKNTEAFF
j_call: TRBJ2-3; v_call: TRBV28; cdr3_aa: CASSSGTSGKRTDTQYF
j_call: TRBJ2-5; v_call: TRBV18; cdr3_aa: CASSGVGRETQYF